The following is a T cell receptor beta chain sequence with its context. CDR1 is MDHEN and CDR2 is SYDVKM in the germline V gene. CDR3 length: 15 amino acids. V lost 5 bases and J lost 7; bases outside the gene matches: 13. The data are from a study of cytomegalovirus exposure and HLA in healthy donors. Everyone who donated was a healthy bone marrow donor. Despite likely unrecorded immune exposures, the donors were nominally healthy at the time of sampling. Both 60 Vbeta primers and 13 Jbeta primers went into the PCR. Assay used: immunoSEQ multiplex PCR; TCRdb lists only in-frame clones, some missing. This repertoire comprises 100,000 to 150,000 clones; its ten largest clones make up roughly 0.94%.

The chain links TRBV28 to TRBJ2-7, with 8 bases lining up with TRBD1. The receptor's source is a man aged 18 to 30 in good health and CMV-seronegative. The sample comprised PBMCs. This CDR3 reads CASSVGGQALREQYF. DNA for the CDR3: TGTGCCAGCAGTGTGGGGGGACAGGCACTACGGGAGCAGTACTTC.